This T cell receptor beta chain was identified in a study of blood T cell repertoires in COVID-19 (dated by TCRdb to the early 2020s). Study-level background: Samples covering the acute and convalescent phases of COVID-19 were provided by collaborators in the United States, Italy and Spain. The prospective study material was composed of cDNA or gDNA derived from T cells, B-cell-depleted T cells, or PBMCs. The dataset comprised deeply sampled blood TCRbeta repertoires from subjects exposed to, actively infected with, or recovered from COVID-19. The repertoires were released in a freely available public database meant as a resource for research on the immune response to SARS-CoV-2. The samples were drawn from the first 160 participants of the ongoing ImmuneRACE study and from 950 to 1,500 subjects provided by 6 global collaborators. Nearly every sample came with metadata listing a de-identified subject ID, COVID-19 status, age in years and sex. Where available, HLA class I and class II types were taken from metadata supplied by the sample provider and were not determined by assay-based typing.

The immunoSEQ Assay, a bias-controlled multiplex PCR, was used to amplify TCRbeta CDR3 regions from genomic DNA. The paper's data handling went like this. Within the assay, amplification of reference gene primers was used to estimate how many nucleated cells each sample contained. Sequence reads were collapsed and filtered to measure the absolute abundance of every unique TCRbeta CDR3 rearrangement. For each sample, productive Simpson clonality was calculated by taking the square root of Simpson's diversity index across productive rearrangements. TCRdb took this table from immuneACCESS and kept in-frame rearrangements with V and J called. Such tables lack part of the clones; where checked against another copy, unresolved V genes explain under half of the gap, and the rest is unexplained. That table gives V, J and clone size, and the DNA gave D and trimming. The sample yields approximately 70,000 clones; 76% were counted once. The ten biggest clones cover 14% to 15% of the sample.

Turning to this clone: Its antigen is unknown. Base-call qualities are not available, and no considerably larger clone is one nucleotide away.

At one collaborating source in Seattle, patients were enrolled during active infection and were followed longitudinally through the course of disease. Whole blood was collected in K2EDTA tubes by collaborating institutions according to the institutions' own protocols. Collaborator samples were shipped for TCRbeta analysis as frozen whole blood, isolated PBMCs, or DNA extracted from either sample type. Study-wide conclusions, independent of this receptor: Clinical and demographic metadata were provided uncurated, with the amount varying by source and participant.

The source material was peripheral blood. This TCR was sampled from a man between 60 and 70 years old with COVID-19, enrolled during active disease.

The CDR3 here reads CASSTRRGTGVQETQYF. The DNA sequence follows: TGTGCCAGCAGCACCCGGCGTGGGACAGGGGTCCAAGAGACCCAGTACTTC. Here the chain combines TRBV9 and TRBJ2-5, with 10 bases in between that match TRBD1. Inclusive of the bounding cysteine and phenylalanine, the CDR3 is 17 residues long. Here the CDR3 DNA is all that survives: 51 bases in frame from base 1. Here V drops 4 bases and J drops 1 base, and the junction holds 10 bases not matched to any gene. CDR1 and CDR2, per the germline V gene, are SGDLS and YYNGEE.